This entry features one T cell receptor (beta chain) sequence. What it recognizes is unknown. TCRdb re-derived calls from the reads in MiXCR, one entry per CDR3 protein. The sample has 310,000 or so distinct CDR3 sequences, 15% to 20% seen once; the top ten hold about 12%. This entry comes from a study of T cell repertoires in cytomegalovirus infection. Study observations and caveats: Within the response measured ex vivo, HLA-C-restricted CMV-specific TCR beta clonotypes were dominant.

Germline V gives CDR1 MNHEY, CDR2 SVGEGT. V was pared by 0 bases and J by 1 base, with 3 bases between. The CDR3 totals 13 residues. The clonotype comes from a human donor in good health (CMV status not recorded). Some clones in this sample may be carry-over from other donors' samples. Sample: PBMCs. This chain uses TRBV6-2 or TRBV6-3 with TRBJ1-1; no clear D. For the CDR3, the DNA is TGTGCCAGCAGTTACTCGCAGAACACTGAAGCTTTCTTT. It yields the protein CASSYSQNTEAFF.